Listed below are T cell receptor beta chains from one sample, sequenced in a study of neurological immune-mediated disorders. TCRdb reprocessed the 5' RACE reads with MiXCR, giving one entry per CDR3 protein. The sample has about 66,000 distinct CDR3 sequences, 3.5% to 5.5% seen once; the top ten hold approximately 7%. Sequenced input: PBMCs. Source of these receptors: a man aged 25 to 40 with multiple sclerosis. CDR3s include the opening cysteine and the closing phenylalanine or tryptophan. The D gene is left open where the match is weak. Part of the rows lack a size; the others show once, few, many or a class for expanded clones.

CDR3 length: 16
clone size: many
D gene: -
J gene: TRBJ2-5
V gene: TRBV7-6
CDR3 DNA: TGTGCCAGCAGCTTAGGAAGTTTGAGGGCCCGAGAGACCCAGTACTTC
CDR3 protein: CASSLGSLRARETQYF

CDR3 length: 15
clone size: many
D gene: -
J gene: TRBJ2-3
V gene: TRBV20-1
CDR3 DNA: TGCAGTGCTAGAGATTCGACAGGACCCACAGATACGCAGTATTTT
CDR3 protein: CSARDSTGPTDTQYF

CDR3 length: 15
clone size: many
D gene: TRBD1
J gene: TRBJ1-5
V gene: TRBV27
CDR3 DNA: TGTGCCAGCAGTTTCAGGGGGATTCCCAATCAGCCCCAGCATTTT
CDR3 protein: CASSFRGIPNQPQHF

CDR3 length: 15
clone size: many
D gene: -
J gene: TRBJ1-1
V gene: TRBV7-9
CDR3 DNA: TGTGCCAGCAGCCCCGAGTGGGGGATGAACACTGAAGCTTTCTTT
CDR3 protein: CASSPEWGMNTEAFF

CDR3 length: 16
clone size: medium-sized
D gene: -
J gene: TRBJ1-4
V gene: TRBV5-1
CDR3 DNA: TGCGCCAGCAGCTTGTTTGCCTCTGGGGGGAATGAAAAACTGTTTTTT
CDR3 protein: CASSLFASGGNEKLFF

CDR3 length: 12
clone size: once
D gene: TRBD2
J gene: TRBJ2-7
V gene: TRBV7-6
CDR3 DNA: TGTGCCAGCAGCGGCTCGGGAGGCGAGCAGTACTTC
CDR3 protein: CASSGSGGEQYF

CDR3 length: 14
clone size: few
D gene: -
J gene: TRBJ1-1
V gene: TRBV4-1
CDR3 DNA: TGCGCCAGCAGCACCAGACAGATGAACACTGAAGCTTTCTTT
CDR3 protein: CASSTRQMNTEAFF

CDR3 length: 15
clone size: few
D gene: TRBD1
J gene: TRBJ2-3
V gene: TRBV20-1
CDR3 DNA: TGCAGTGCTACCTGGGACAGGGGGCGAGCAGATACGCAGTATTTT
CDR3 protein: CSATWDRGRADTQYF

CDR3 length: 15
clone size: many
D gene: -
J gene: TRBJ2-5
V gene: TRBV5-1
CDR3 DNA: TGCGCCAGCAGCTTGAGGGTGGGATTCCAAGAGACCCAGTACTTC
CDR3 protein: CASSLRVGFQETQYF

CDR3 length: 17
clone size: many
D gene: -
J gene: TRBJ2-1
V gene: TRBV7-6
CDR3 DNA: TGTGCCAGCAGTCTCGATCCCTTACCCTCTTTTGGCTATGAGCAGTTCTTC
CDR3 protein: CASSLDPLPSFGYEQFF

CDR3 length: 12
clone size: many
D gene: -
J gene: TRBJ1-2
V gene: TRBV20-1
CDR3 DNA: TGCAGTGCTAGAGCAGGGGAGGCGGGCTACACCTTC
CDR3 protein: CSARAGEAGYTF

CDR3 length: 11
clone size: many
D gene: -
J gene: TRBJ2-1
V gene: TRBV5-1
CDR3 DNA: TGCGCCAGCAGCCTGGAGACCGAGCAGTTCTTC
CDR3 protein: CASSLETEQFF

CDR3 length: 17
clone size: many
D gene: TRBD2
J gene: TRBJ2-3
V gene: TRBV4-2
CDR3 DNA: TGTGCCAGCAGCCAAGGGACTAGCGGGGGGGCGTCAGATACGCAGTATTTT
CDR3 protein: CASSQGTSGGASDTQYF

CDR3 length: 12
clone size: few
D gene: -
J gene: TRBJ2-2
V gene: TRBV29-1
CDR3 DNA: TGCAGCGTTGTTCCGATCACCGGGGAGCTGTTTTTT
CDR3 protein: CSVVPITGELFF

CDR3 length: 16
clone size: many
D gene: TRBD1
J gene: TRBJ2-2
V gene: TRBV4-1
CDR3 DNA: TGCGCCAGCAGCCAACAATGGACAGGATCCACCGGGGAGCTGTTTTTT
CDR3 protein: CASSQQWTGSTGELFF

CDR3 length: 12
clone size: many
D gene: -
J gene: TRBJ2-1
V gene: TRBV7-9
CDR3 DNA: TGTGCCAGCGGCGACAACTACAATGAGCAGTTCTTC
CDR3 protein: CASGDNYNEQFF

CDR3 length: 13
clone size: many
D gene: -
J gene: TRBJ1-4
V gene: TRBV6-6
CDR3 DNA: TGTGCCAGCAGTTACCGGGGATGGGAAAAACTGTTTTTT
CDR3 protein: CASSYRGWEKLFF

CDR3 length: 17
clone size: few
D gene: -
J gene: TRBJ2-5
V gene: TRBV6-4
CDR3 DNA: TGTGCCAGCAGTCTTTCGCCTTCGCCATTGGTCGGAGAGACCCAGTACTTC
CDR3 protein: CASSLSPSPLVGETQYF

CDR3 length: 11
clone size: many
D gene: -
J gene: TRBJ2-1
V gene: TRBV10-3
CDR3 DNA: TGTGCCATCAGTGTCGAGAATGAGCAGTTCTTC
CDR3 protein: CAISVENEQFF

CDR3 length: 16
clone size: many
D gene: TRBD2
J gene: TRBJ2-3
V gene: TRBV7-6
CDR3 DNA: TGTGCCAGCAGCTTAGCCCGGACTAGCGGGGGAGATACGCAGTATTTT
CDR3 protein: CASSLARTSGGDTQYF

CDR3 length: 14
clone size: many
D gene: -
J gene: TRBJ2-2
V gene: TRBV19
CDR3 DNA: TGTGCCAGTAGGACGGCCCGGAGAACCGGGGAGCTGTTTTTT
CDR3 protein: CASRTARRTGELFF

CDR3 length: 16
clone size: few
D gene: -
J gene: TRBJ1-1
V gene: TRBV20-1
CDR3 DNA: TGCAGTGCTAGAGATTCGGGGGGTGCTGCTCGCACTGAAGCTTTCTTT
CDR3 protein: CSARDSGGAARTEAFF

CDR3 length: 15
clone size: many
D gene: TRBD1
J gene: TRBJ2-5
V gene: TRBV24-1
CDR3 DNA: TGTGCCACCAGTGAACATGGGACAGTTAAAGAGACCCAGTACTTC
CDR3 protein: CATSEHGTVKETQYF

CDR3 length: 12
clone size: few
D gene: -
J gene: TRBJ2-1
V gene: TRBV20-1
CDR3 DNA: TGCAGTGCTAGAGATGTCGGGGATGAGCAGTTCTTC
CDR3 protein: CSARDVGDEQFF

CDR3 length: 15
clone size: many
D gene: TRBD1
J gene: TRBJ2-7
V gene: TRBV7-2
CDR3 DNA: TGTGCCAGCAGCCAATGGGGACAGAAAACTATCGAGCAGTACTTC
CDR3 protein: CASSQWGQKTIEQYF

CDR3 length: 15
clone size: many
D gene: TRBD2
J gene: TRBJ2-7
V gene: TRBV20-1
CDR3 DNA: TGCAGTGCTAGATTTGCGGCTAGCGGGTTGGTAGAGCAGTACTTC
CDR3 protein: CSARFAASGLVEQYF

CDR3 length: 13
clone size: many
D gene: -
J gene: TRBJ2-2
V gene: TRBV29-1
CDR3 DNA: TGCAGCGGGGGACAAGCGAACACCGGGGAGCTGTTTTTT
CDR3 protein: CSGGQANTGELFF

CDR3 length: 16
clone size: many
D gene: TRBD1
J gene: TRBJ1-2
V gene: TRBV4-1
CDR3 DNA: TGCGCCAGCAGCCTACTACAGGGGCCGGCTAACTATGGCTACACCTTC
CDR3 protein: CASSLLQGPANYGYTF

CDR3 length: 14
clone size: many
D gene: -
J gene: TRBJ1-1
V gene: TRBV12-3/TRBV12-4
CDR3 DNA: TGTGCCAGCAGTTTAGTTTCAGTGAACACTGAAGCTTTCTTT
CDR3 protein: CASSLVSVNTEAFF

CDR3 length: 13
clone size: many
D gene: -
J gene: TRBJ2-1
V gene: TRBV29-1
CDR3 DNA: TGCAGCGTTTCCGATCTAGCGCCCGGTGAGCAGTTCTTC
CDR3 protein: CSVSDLAPGEQFF

CDR3 length: 16
clone size: many
D gene: TRBD1
J gene: TRBJ2-3
V gene: TRBV5-1
CDR3 DNA: TGCGCCAGCAGCTCCCCCGAGACAGGGATCACAGATACGCAGTATTTT
CDR3 protein: CASSSPETGITDTQYF

CDR3 length: 14
clone size: many
D gene: TRBD2
J gene: TRBJ2-3
V gene: TRBV12-3/TRBV12-4
CDR3 DNA: TGTGCCACCGGGCGCGGGGGGCCCACAGATACGCAGTATTTT
CDR3 protein: CATGRGGPTDTQYF

CDR3 length: 16
clone size: -
D gene: TRBD1
J gene: TRBJ1-2
V gene: TRBV3-1
CDR3 DNA: TGTGCCAGCAGCCAAGAAGTGGCAGGGGGAGGCTATGGCTACACCTTC
CDR3 protein: CASSQEVAGGGYGYTF

CDR3 length: 13
clone size: few
D gene: -
J gene: TRBJ1-1
V gene: TRBV15
CDR3 DNA: TGTGCCACCAGCAGCCGGGGGGCCACTGAAGCTTTCTTT
CDR3 protein: CATSSRGATEAFF

CDR3 length: 14
clone size: many
D gene: -
J gene: TRBJ2-7
V gene: TRBV5-1
CDR3 DNA: TGCGCCAGCAGCTATGGCTCGCCTGGGGGCGAGCAGTACTTC
CDR3 protein: CASSYGSPGGEQYF

CDR3 length: 13
clone size: few
D gene: -
J gene: TRBJ1-1
V gene: TRBV11-3
CDR3 DNA: TGTGCCAGCAGCTTAGGGGGTAACGCTGAAGCTTTCTTT
CDR3 protein: CASSLGGNAEAFF

CDR3 length: 18
clone size: -
D gene: -
J gene: TRBJ2-6
V gene: TRBV5-1
CDR3 DNA: TGCGCCAGCAGCTTGCTCTTGACCGCTAGCTCTGGGGCCAACGTCCTGACTTTC
CDR3 protein: CASSLLLTASSGANVLTF

CDR3 length: 16
clone size: many
D gene: -
J gene: TRBJ2-1
V gene: TRBV15
CDR3 DNA: TGTGCCACCAGCAGAGGGGGGGGCAGGGGGAAGGATGAGCAGTTCTTC
CDR3 protein: CATSRGGGRGKDEQFF

CDR3 length: 11
clone size: many
D gene: -
J gene: TRBJ1-1
V gene: TRBV29-1
CDR3 DNA: TGCAGCGTTGAAGGGGGCCCGAAAGCTTTCTTT
CDR3 protein: CSVEGGPKAFF

CDR3 length: 13
clone size: few
D gene: -
J gene: TRBJ2-3
V gene: TRBV20-1
CDR3 DNA: TGCAGTGCTAGCCCACAGGGCACAGATACGCAGTATTTT
CDR3 protein: CSASPQGTDTQYF

CDR3 length: 12
clone size: -
D gene: -
J gene: TRBJ2-7
V gene: TRBV6-5
CDR3 DNA: TGTGCCAGCAGTACAGGGTCCCGCGAGCAGTACTTC
CDR3 protein: CASSTGSREQYF

CDR3 length: 15
clone size: many
D gene: -
J gene: TRBJ2-2
V gene: TRBV20-1
CDR3 DNA: TGCAGTGCTAGCGGACGGTCTGGGGCAGGCGGGGAGCTGTTTTTT
CDR3 protein: CSASGRSGAGGELFF

CDR3 length: 15
clone size: many
D gene: -
J gene: TRBJ2-2
V gene: TRBV12-3/TRBV12-4
CDR3 DNA: TGTGCCAGCAGTCGCGAAGTGGGGGTAGCCGGGGAGCTGTTTTTT
CDR3 protein: CASSREVGVAGELFF

CDR3 length: 18
clone size: many
D gene: TRBD1
J gene: TRBJ1-2
V gene: TRBV9
CDR3 DNA: TGTGCCAGCAGCGGCGGGACAGCGAATACCCCTTTGTGGTATGGCTACACCTTC
CDR3 protein: CASSGGTANTPLWYGYTF

CDR3 length: 18
clone size: many
D gene: -
J gene: TRBJ2-5
V gene: TRBV4-2
CDR3 DNA: TGTGCCAGCAGCCAAGAAAGAGGTTTAGGGACACCTCAAGAGACCCAGTACTTC
CDR3 protein: CASSQERGLGTPQETQYF